This entry features one TCR beta chain sequence. Its antigen is unidentified. As every portion of the isolated RNA was reverse transcribed, the sequencing read expressed TCRB transcripts. Libraries were prepared by immunoSEQ multiplex PCR; TCRdb keeps only in-frame clonotypes and omits some of them. The sample contains about 230,000 clones, over 9.5% of which appear only once. The data are from a study of beta chain features in type 1 diabetes. About the research overall: There were some 100,000,000 sorted cells examined across all samples. Regarding the study as a whole: The naive, central memory and Treg TCRB repertoires looked more alike in patients than they did in healthy donors.

Trimming removed 4 bases from V and 3 bases from J; junction bases left unmatched: 4. CDR1 SGHDT and CDR2 YYEEEE come from the germline V gene. The CDR3 totals 13 residues. Input material: naive CD4+ T cells from blood. The sequence was collected from a woman between 18 and 29 years old in good health. The V and J genes are TRBV5-6 and TRBJ2-7; 7 bases match TRBD1. In DNA, the CDR3 is TGTGCCAGCAGCCCTGACAGGGACTACGAGCAGTACTTC. It codes for CASSPDRDYEQYF. The entire variable domain, with the rest obtained from reference TRBV5-6 and TRBJ2-7, is as follows: DAGVTQSPTHLIKTRGQQVTLRCSPKSGHDTVSWYQQALGQGPQFIFQYYEEEERQRGNFPDRFSGHQFPNYSSELNVNALLLGDSALYLCASSPDRDYEQYFGPGTRLTVT.